The 32 T cell receptor beta chains given below trace back to one sample, sequenced in a study of T-cell reconstitution after alpha-beta-depleted transplantation in children. Preparation of the TCRbeta library was carried out with unique molecular identifiers. TCRdb called the PCR reads again in MiXCR, with one record for every CDR3 protein. The sample carries roughly 200,000 distinct CDR3 sequences, approximately 11% recorded once. The input for sequencing was PBMCs, taken before TCRalphabeta/CD19-depleted stem cell transplant. The receptors shown here come from a child less than two years old with acute myeloid leukemia, due to receive a stem cell transplant.

This clonotype was seen ten or more times. V and J are TRBV5-1 and TRBJ2-2; TRBD1 might be the D (6 bases). V was pared by 1 base and J by 0 bases, with 10 bases between. The CDR3 is made up of 16 amino acids. Per the germline V gene, CDR1 is SGHRS and CDR2 is YFSETQ. The CDR3 DNA reads TGCGCCAGCAGCTTGTTCCCAGGGGCGAACACCGGGGAGCTGTTTTTT. It yields the protein CASSLFPGANTGELFF.

Many counts were recorded for this clonotype. The chain carries TRBV2 and TRBJ2-2; D possibly corresponds to TRBD2 (6 bases). This CDR3 is 15 amino acids long. The V end was cut by 9 bases, the J end by 2 bases, with 16 bases between. Germline loops: CDR1 SNHLY, CDR2 FYNNEI. The CDR3 reads CARSTGLLNTGELFF. The CDR3 coding sequence is TGTGCCAGAAGTACGGGACTCCTTAACACCGGGGAGCTGTTTTTT.

This clonotype has a count of ten or more. The V gene is TRBV5-1, the J gene TRBJ2-3; no reliable D call. V gave up 2 bases and J gave up 2 bases, with 6 bases separating them. This CDR3 is built from 13 residues. CDR1 and CDR2 from the germline V gene are SGHRS and YFSETQ. The CDR3 loop reads CASSFIITDTQYF. CDR3 DNA sequence: TGCGCCAGCAGCTTCATTATCACAGATACGCAGTATTTT.

This clonotype was picked up many times. V is TRBV28 and J is TRBJ2-2, with 9 bases that match TRBD1. The germline CDR1 and CDR2 sequences are MDHEN and SYDVKM. The J segment lost 6 bases and the V segment lost 3 bases, leaving 5 bases of the junction unmatched. The CDR3 consists of 15 residues. The CDR3 loop is CASSLGTGRAGELFF. The CDR3 nucleotides are TGTGCCAGCAGTTTGGGGACAGGGAGGGCCGGGGAGCTGTTTTTT.

This clonotype was seen many times. The chain recombines TRBV20-1 with TRBJ2-2, with TRBD2 as a possible D gene (7 bases). CDR3 length: 17 amino acids. Germline lookup yields CDR1 DFQATT and CDR2 SNEGSKA (reference sequence). With 0 bases removed from V and 6 bases from J, the gap between germline ends came to 20 bases. The CDR3, as DNA: TGCAGTGCTAGAGATCCGCTAAGGGGGAGGGCCCCCGGGGAGCTGTTTTTT. Translated: CSARDPLRGRAPGELFF.

This clonotype was seen many times. V usage is TRBV24-1 and J usage is TRBJ2-1; tentatively, D is TRBD1 (6 bases). The CDR3 sequence is 18 residues long. Germline lookup yields CDR1 KGHDR and CDR2 SFDVKD. V gave up 4 bases and J gave up 5 bases, with 23 bases separating them. CDR3 bases: TGTGCCACCAGTGACCCCGCGGGTCGGGGACACGGAGACAATGAGCAGTTCTTC. It yields the protein CATSDPAGRGHGDNEQFF.

Concerning this clonotype: This may stem from a read error, because a much larger clone lies one nucleotide away. The V and J genes are TRBV7-8 and TRBJ2-3, with D uncertain. Germline assignment: CDR1 SGHVS and CDR2 FQNEAQ. This CDR3 region has 12 residues. The CDR3 sequence is CASSNVPDTLYF. The CDR3 region has the DNA TGTGCCAGCAGCAACGTCCCAGATACGCTGTATTTT. Using reference TRBV7-8 and TRBJ2-3 for the parts outside the CDR3, the full variable domain is GAGVSQSPRYKVAKRGQDVALRCDPISGHVSLFWYQQALGQGPEFLTYFQNEAQLDKSGLPSDRFFAERPEGSVSTLKIQRTQQEDSAVYLCASSNVPDTLYFGPGTRLTVL.

In this sample, this clonotype turned up many times. V usage is TRBV12-3 or TRBV12-4 and J usage is TRBJ2-4; 8 bases are shared with TRBD1. V lost 6 bases and J lost 7; bases outside the gene matches: 2. The CDR3 sequence is 12 residues long. In DNA, the CDR3 is TGTGCCAGCAGACGGACAGGGAACATTCAGTACTTC. Protein: CASRRTGNIQYF.

At least ten counts were recorded for this clonotype. V is TRBV12-3 or TRBV12-4 and J is TRBJ1-4, with D hard to call. The length of the CDR3 is 12 residues. V was clipped by 6 bases and J by 8 bases, with 10 bases between them. DNA of the CDR3: TGTGCCAGCAGGGGGAATGAGGAAAAACTGTTTTTT. It specifies CASRGNEEKLFF.

This clonotype was seen ten or more times. The V and J genes are TRBV20-1 and TRBJ2-5; 8 bases line up with TRBD2. The junction had 3 bases not matched to a gene; V was cut back by 1 base and J by 5 bases. This CDR3 has 13 residues. Germline V gene data show CDR1 as DFQATT and CDR2 as SNEGSKA (reference sequence). CDR3 protein: CSARGTSPETQYF. The CDR3 DNA follows: TGCAGTGCTAGAGGGACTAGCCCGGAGACCCAGTACTTC.

This clonotype was observed at least ten times. The gene calls are TRBV11-2 and TRBJ2-7; TRBD1 matches 8 bases. Trimming cost V 5 bases and J 6 bases; bases outside gene matches: 15. Germline V gene data show CDR1 as SGHAT and CDR2 as FQNNGV. The CDR3 has 16 amino acids. The CDR3 nucleotides read TGTGCCAGCAGCGCTAGGGGGGCAAGTGACAGGGGCGAGCAGTACTTC. Translating it yields CASSARGASDRGEQYF.

This clonotype was seen repeatedly, ten times or more. V and J are TRBV20-1 and TRBJ1-1; no definite D call. V lost 5 bases to trimming and J lost 3 bases, with 16 bases between them. The CDR3 is made up of 14 amino acids. Germline assignment: CDR1 DFQATT and CDR2 SNEGSKA (reference sequence). CDR3 DNA sequence: TGCAGTGCTGGCAGATCTTCGAGCGACACTGAAGCTTTCTTT. Amino acid sequence: CSAGRSSSDTEAFF.

This clonotype showed up many times. This chain links TRBV5-1 with TRBJ1-1; D ambiguous. This CDR3 has 11 residues. The germline V and J ends were trimmed by 0 bases and 8 bases, with 5 bases remaining between them. Germline CDR1 reads SGHRS; CDR2 reads YFSETQ. The CDR3 reads CASSLDSEAFF. CDR3 nucleotide sequence: TGCGCCAGCAGCTTGGACTCAGAAGCTTTCTTT.

The chain recombines TRBV20-1 with TRBJ2-7; 10 nucleotides match TRBD2. Unmatched junction bases numbered 7, after V lost 5 bases and J lost 0 bases. The CDR3 runs to 15 residues. Germline V gives CDR1 DFQATT, CDR2 SNEGSKA (reference sequence). CDR3 loop: CSASPWTSGSYEQYF. For the CDR3, the DNA is TGCAGTGCTTCCCCCTGGACTAGCGGCTCCTACGAGCAGTACTTC.

This clonotype has ten or more counts. The chain links TRBV5-1 to TRBJ2-3; D gene ambiguous. This CDR3 is built from 15 residues. Trimming pared 2 bases from V and 4 bases from J, leaving 14 bases between. Germline lookup yields CDR1 SGHRS and CDR2 YFSETQ. The CDR3: CASSFLGRPADTQYF. CDR3 bases: TGCGCCAGCAGCTTTCTCGGTAGACCAGCAGATACGCAGTATTTT.

This clonotype was counted many times. The gene calls are TRBV13 and TRBJ2-7; D possibly corresponds to TRBD1 (5 bases). CDR1 is PRHDT, CDR2 FYEKMQ, per germline (reference sequence). The CDR3 is 12 residues long. V was clipped by 2 bases and J by 6 bases, with 8 bases between them. CDR3 residues: CASSLTGTEQYF. The CDR3 DNA follows: TGTGCCAGCAGCTTAACAGGCACCGAGCAGTACTTC. The full variable domain, with the rest looked up from reference TRBV13 and TRBJ2-7, is AAGVIQSPRHLIKEKRETATLKCYPIPRHDTVYWYQQGPGQDPQFLISFYEKMQSDKGSIPDRFSAQQFSDYHSELNMSSLELGDSALYFCASSLTGTEQYFGPGTRLTVT.

This clonotype was counted at least ten times. The chain uses TRBV5-1 and TRBJ1-1; D remains unclear. In germline, CDR1 is SGHRS, CDR2 YFSETQ. This CDR3 contains 15 residues. Trimming cost V 2 bases and J 6 bases, with 17 bases left between them. The CDR3 coding sequence is TGCGCCAGCAGCTTTATTTATCCCCCCGGAGCTGAAGCTTTCTTT. Its protein is CASSFIYPPGAEAFF.

Many counts were recorded for this clonotype. This chain uses TRBV28 with TRBJ1-3, with D possibly matching TRBD1 (6 bases). V was pared by 4 bases and J by 0 bases, with 7 bases between. In germline, CDR1 is MDHEN, CDR2 SYDVKM. This CDR3 spans 14 amino acids. DNA of the CDR3: TGTGCCAGCAGTTCACAGGGCTCTGGAAACACCATATATTTT. Amino acid sequence: CASSSQGSGNTIYF.

The chain couples TRBV5-1 to TRBJ1-2, with TRBD1 as a possible D gene (6 bases). V shed 1 base and J shed 5 bases, with 9 bases lying between them. Per germline, CDR1 SGHRS and CDR2 YFSETQ. There are 13 residues in the CDR3. The DNA of the CDR3 is TGCGCCAGCAGCTTGACAGGGCCTTATGGCTACACCTTC. This encodes CASSLTGPYGYTF.

This clonotype was seen at least ten times. The chain uses TRBV2 and TRBJ2-2, with a possible D match to TRBD2 (5 bases). The CDR3 runs 15 residues. The germline gives CDR1 SNHLY, CDR2 FYNNEI. V lost 7 bases and J 5 bases, leaving 17 bases between the germline ends. This CDR3 reads CASNLDRRRTGELFF. The CDR3 nucleotides are TGTGCCAGCAACCTGGACCGCCGGAGGACCGGGGAGCTGTTTTTT.

There are many counts of this clonotype. The chain has TRBV18 and TRBJ1-1; the D is unclear. The CDR3 loop spans 15 amino acids. Deletions cut 3 bases from V and 3 bases from J, with 14 bases between. Germline V lookup: CDR1 KGHSH, CDR2 LQKENI. The CDR3 reads CASSPNSGRHTEAFF. CDR3 coding DNA: TGTGCCAGCTCACCGAACTCAGGACGGCACACTGAAGCTTTCTTT.

This clonotype was counted at least ten times. The chain's CDR3 is CSASLFNEQFF. The CDR3 DNA is TGCAGTGCTAGTCTGTTCAATGAGCAGTTCTTC. The chain has TRBV20-1 and TRBJ2-1; D gene unclear. V was shortened by 3 bases and J by 6 bases, with 6 bases between the two germline ends. This CDR3 contains 11 residues. In germline, CDR1 is DFQATT, CDR2 SNEGSKA (reference sequence).

This chain connects TRBV27 to TRBJ1-4; 7 bases match TRBD1. The CDR3 is made up of 15 amino acids. V gave up 6 bases and J gave up 6 bases; unmatched junction bases: 10. Germline-derived CDR1 and CDR2 are MNHEY and SMNVEV (reference sequence). DNA of the CDR3: TGTGCCAGCAGACAAAACCGGGACAGCCATGAAAAACTGTTTTTT. This gives the protein CASRQNRDSHEKLFF.

Worth noting for this clonotype: A much larger clone lies a single base off, so this may be a read error. This chain joins TRBV20-1 and TRBJ2-3; no firm D call. Germline V gives CDR1 DFQATT, CDR2 SNEGSKA (reference sequence). V was shortened by 7 bases and J by 5 bases, with 7 bases between the two germline ends. This CDR3 contains 10 residues. In nucleotides, the CDR3 is TGCAGTGTGCTATTAGATACGCAGTATTTT. It encodes CSVLLDTQYF.

This clonotype occurred many times. The chain employs TRBV20-1 and TRBJ2-3; D is uncertain. In germline, CDR1 is DFQATT, CDR2 SNEGSKA (reference sequence). The CDR3 runs 13 residues. Trimming removed 3 bases from V and 2 bases from J, with 9 bases in between. The CDR3 here is CSARTQNTDTQYF. The CDR3 coding sequence is TGCAGTGCTAGGACTCAAAACACAGATACGCAGTATTTT.

This clonotype was counted ten times or more. The V call is TRBV7-8, the J call TRBJ1-5; D gene ambiguous. CDR1 is SGHVS and CDR2 is FQNEAQ in the germline V gene. V was cut by 4 bases and J by 5 bases, with 15 bases left in between. The CDR3 is made up of 15 amino acids. The CDR3 reads CASSSGSSGYQPQHF. CDR3 bases: TGTGCCAGCAGCTCCGGGAGCTCGGGGTATCAGCCCCAGCATTTT. Full variable domain (remainder filled in from reference TRBV7-8 and TRBJ1-5): GAGVSQSPRYKVAKRGQDVALRCDPISGHVSLFWYQQALGQGPEFLTYFQNEAQLDKSGLPSDRFFAERPEGSVSTLKIQRTQQEDSAVYLCASSSGSSGYQPQHFGDGTRLSIL.

This clonotype was counted at least ten times. The chain recombines TRBV3-1 with TRBJ1-1; D is ambiguous. Trimming took 2 bases from V and 5 from J, leaving 12 bases between them. This CDR3 contains 14 residues. The germline gives CDR1 LGHDT, CDR2 YNNKEL (reference sequence). The chain's CDR3 is CASSQSERRTEAFF. DNA of the CDR3: TGTGCCAGCAGCCAATCCGAGAGGAGAACTGAAGCTTTCTTT.

This clonotype was seen many times. The chain recombines TRBV4-3 with TRBJ2-1, with 10 nucleotides matching TRBD2. The CDR3 loop spans 19 amino acids. Germline V gene lookup returns CDR1 LGHNA and CDR2 YSLEER. V was clipped by 0 bases and J by 3 bases; unmatched bases: 11. CDR3 protein: CASSQEPVGAGGLYNEQFF. The CDR3 coding sequence is TGCGCCAGCAGCCAAGAACCGGTTGGAGCGGGAGGGCTCTACAATGAGCAGTTCTTC.

This clonotype turned up a few times. J is TRBJ1-1 and V is TRBV19, with 7 positions matching TRBD1. The CDR3 extends over 14 amino acids. Germline CDR1 LNHDA, CDR2 SQIVND (reference sequence). The V and J ends lost 5 bases and 5 bases, in that order; junction bases with no gene match: 8. The CDR3 DNA reads TGTGCCAGTAGTCTCCCGACAGGGAGAACTGAAGCTTTCTTT. It translates to CASSLPTGRTEAFF.

There are many counts of this clonotype. This chain links TRBV7-3 with TRBJ2-3, with D possibly being TRBD2 (5 bases). V dropped 5 bases and J dropped 9 bases, with 15 bases sitting between them. CDR3 length: 13 residues. From germline, CDR1 is SGHTA and CDR2 FQGTGA. The CDR3 protein is CASSPREPGTQYF. CDR3 bases: TGTGCCAGCAGCCCTAGGGAACCGGGGACGCAGTATTTT.

This clonotype was seen at least ten times. V usage is TRBV20-1 and J usage is TRBJ2-1; 13 nucleotides line up with TRBD2. After removal of 6 bases from V and 4 bases from J, the junction contained 18 bases not matched to a gene. The CDR3 totals 19 residues. Germline CDR1 is DFQATT and CDR2 is SNEGSKA (reference sequence). CDR3 DNA sequence: TGCAGTGCAAGCATGGGACTAGCGGGGCGTCTTCGGGAGTACAATGAGCAGTTCTTC. Encoded protein: CSASMGLAGRLREYNEQFF.

This clonotype was detected ten times or more. The chain combines TRBV29-1 with TRBJ1-1, with D maybe TRBD1 (5 bases). The germline V gene has CDR1 SQVTM and CDR2 ANQGSEA. Trimming removed 7 bases from V and 4 bases from J, with 22 bases in between. The CDR3 spans 15 residues. Here the CDR3 reads CSARQLNGGGTEAFF. As DNA, the CDR3 is TGCAGCGCCCGACAGCTAAACGGAGGTGGCACTGAAGCTTTCTTT. The full variable domain, with the rest looked up from reference TRBV29-1 and TRBJ1-1, is SAVISQKPSRDICQRGTSLTIQCQVDSQVTMMFWYRQQPGQSLTLIATANQGSEATYESGFVIDKFPISRPNLTFSTLTVSNMSPEDSSIYLCSARQLNGGGTEAFFGQGTRLTVV.